This T cell receptor (beta chain) is drawn from a study of blood T cell repertoires in COVID-19. Background on the study: Specimens from acute and convalescent COVID-19 originated in the United States, Italy and Spain. PBMCs, B-cell-depleted T cells, or T cells were the source of the cDNA or gDNA that made up the material.

In the original processing: Quantification of nucleated cells was approximated via reference gene primer amplification. Profiling relied on immunoSEQ multiplex PCR, and the TCRdb table lists in-frame clones only, not all of them. That table furnishes V, J and clone size, whereas the DNA furnished D and trimming. In the table there are 95,000 to 100,000 clones, 91% of which are singletons. Germline V lookup: CDR1 LNHDA, CDR2 SQIVND (reference sequence). CDR3 length: 15 amino acids. Trimming stripped 3 bases from V and 3 bases from J, with 12 bases between. Sequencing input: peripheral blood. The chain links TRBV19 to TRBJ1-5; D gene unclear. The clonotype was recovered from a man aged 45 to 65 with acute or convalescent COVID-19. The chain's CDR3 is CASSIENRYNQPQHF. The CDR3 bases are TGTGCCAGTAGTATTGAGAATAGATACAATCAGCCCCAGCATTTT.